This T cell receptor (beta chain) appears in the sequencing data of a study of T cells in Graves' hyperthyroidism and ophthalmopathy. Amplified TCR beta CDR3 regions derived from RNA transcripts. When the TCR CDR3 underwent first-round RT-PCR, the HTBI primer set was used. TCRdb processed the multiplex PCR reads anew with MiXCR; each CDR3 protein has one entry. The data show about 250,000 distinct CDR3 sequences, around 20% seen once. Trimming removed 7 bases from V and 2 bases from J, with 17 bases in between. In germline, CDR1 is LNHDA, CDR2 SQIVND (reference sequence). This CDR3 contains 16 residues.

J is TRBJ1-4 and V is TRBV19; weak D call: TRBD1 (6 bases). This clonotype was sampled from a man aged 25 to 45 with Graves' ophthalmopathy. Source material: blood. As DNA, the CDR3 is TGTGCCAGTACCCCGCCGAGGGGGGATACTAATGAAAAACTGTTTTTT. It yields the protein CASTPPRGDTNEKLFF.